The 4 T cell receptor beta chains presented below share a single source sample, sequenced in a study of cytomegalovirus exposure and HLA in healthy donors (dated by TCRdb to about 2017). The library was obtained by the immunoSEQ multiplex PCR assay. A mixture of 60 forward primers for TCR Vbeta segments and 13 reverse primers for TCR Jbeta segments was used in the multiplex PCR. TCRdb retrieved this table from immuneACCESS and kept in-frame rearrangements only. Not all clones are present; in checked studies, unresolved V genes account for under half, and no reason is known for the remainder. This sample is represented by around 120,000 clones; about three quarters of them were singletons. The ten largest clones represent less than 3% of the sample. The specimen sequenced was PBMCs. The receptor set was obtained from a woman aged 40 to 50 in good health and CMV-seropositive.

The chain has TRBV11-2 and TRBJ2-5, with TRBD2 identical over 10 bases. The V gene's germline CDR1 is SGHAT and CDR2 FQNNGV. CDR3 length: 16 residues. V dropped 5 bases and J dropped 2; count of bases not matched to a gene: 8. The DNA of the CDR3 is TGTGCCAGCAGCCAGCGGGGGGGGCCGGGGCAAGAGACCCAGTACTTC. Its translation is CASSQRGGPGQETQYF. Together with reference TRBV11-2 and TRBJ2-5, the CDR3 gives the full variable domain: EAGVAQSPRYKIIEKRQSVAFWCNPISGHATLYWYQQILGQGPKLLIQFQNNGVVDDSQLPKDRFSAERLKGVDSTLKIQPAKLEDSAVYLCASSQRGGPGQETQYFGPGTRLLVL.

Details on this clone: At one end, the junction sequence differs from germline, possibly due to a read error. V gene TRBV7-8 combines with J gene TRBJ2-7; a possible D gene is TRBD1 (6 bases). The germline V gene encodes CDR1 SGHVS and CDR2 FQNEAQ. The CDR3 length is 14 residues. The DNA for the CDR3 is TGTGCCAGCAGCTTAGTGACAGGATCCCACGAGCAGCACTTC. The encoded protein is CASSLVTGSHEQHF.

Details on this clone: This CDR3 is missing its conserved last phenylalanine or tryptophan, likely due to a read error. It is unclear where the CDR3 begins or ends on the DNA, so no DNA is shown, and the CDR3 is as TCRdb lists it. The chain is built from TRBV20-1 and TRBJ2-7; the table gives TRBD1 as D, unverified against the DNA. Germline CDR1 and CDR2: DFQATT and SNEGSKA (reference sequence). The CDR3 adds up to 9 amino acids, both ends counted. The CDR3 sequence is CSARDYGTR.

The V gene is TRBV5-3, the J gene TRBJ1-1, with 7 bases aligning to TRBD1. TRBV5-3 is placed among ORFs of uncertain function. The CDR3 spans 15 residues. The junction had 6 bases not matched to a gene; V was cut back by 4 bases and J by 0 bases. CDR3: CARSGAGTVNTEAFF. The CDR3 DNA is TGTGCCAGAAGCGGGGCCGGGACAGTGAACACTGAAGCTTTCTTT.